This paragraph reports one T cell receptor (beta chain). Its matching antigen is unknown. This entry is derived from a study of beta chain features in type 1 diabetes. Study-wide points: Researchers cautioned that cDNA sequencing could over-represent cells with high TCR expression. Short templates might get an advantage during PCR, and this would be equal in patients and controls.

Reverse transcription of all isolated RNA meant that expressed TCRB transcripts were sequenced. Method: immunoSEQ multiplex PCR; TCRdb's copy keeps in-frame clones and lacks some. Of approximately 470,000 clones in the sample, approximately 31% were seen once. It was one heparinised blood draw, averaging about 110 mL, that each donor gave. Central memory, naive, regulatory and stem cell-like memory CD4+ cells were sorted by CD45RO/CCR7/CD25/CD127/CD95/CD27. This sequence originates from a man aged 18 to 29 in good health. The material sequenced was naive CD4+ T cells from blood.

The CDR3: CASSYRDNEQFF. The CDR3 DNA is TGTGCCAGCAGTTATAGAGACAATGAGCAGTTCTTC. The chain has TRBV6-6 and TRBJ2-1; D is ambiguous. Germline assignment: CDR1 MNHNY and CDR2 SVGAGI (reference sequence). The CDR3 is made up of 12 amino acids. Trimming cost V 3 bases and J 5 bases, with 5 bases left between them.